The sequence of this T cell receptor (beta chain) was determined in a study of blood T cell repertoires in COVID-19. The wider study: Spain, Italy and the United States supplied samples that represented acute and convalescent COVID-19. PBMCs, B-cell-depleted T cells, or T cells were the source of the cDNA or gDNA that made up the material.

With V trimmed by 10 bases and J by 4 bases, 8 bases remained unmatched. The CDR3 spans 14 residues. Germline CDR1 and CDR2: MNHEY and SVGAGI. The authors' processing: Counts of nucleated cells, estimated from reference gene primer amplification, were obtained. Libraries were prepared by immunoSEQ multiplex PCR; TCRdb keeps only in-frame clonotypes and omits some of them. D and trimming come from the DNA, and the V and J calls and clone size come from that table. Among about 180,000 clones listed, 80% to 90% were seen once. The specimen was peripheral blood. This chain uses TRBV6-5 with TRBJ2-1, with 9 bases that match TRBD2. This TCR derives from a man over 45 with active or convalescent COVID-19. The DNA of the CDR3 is TGTGCCACCCTAGCGGGACCCGGTTACAATGAGCAGTTCTTC. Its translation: CATLAGPGYNEQFF.